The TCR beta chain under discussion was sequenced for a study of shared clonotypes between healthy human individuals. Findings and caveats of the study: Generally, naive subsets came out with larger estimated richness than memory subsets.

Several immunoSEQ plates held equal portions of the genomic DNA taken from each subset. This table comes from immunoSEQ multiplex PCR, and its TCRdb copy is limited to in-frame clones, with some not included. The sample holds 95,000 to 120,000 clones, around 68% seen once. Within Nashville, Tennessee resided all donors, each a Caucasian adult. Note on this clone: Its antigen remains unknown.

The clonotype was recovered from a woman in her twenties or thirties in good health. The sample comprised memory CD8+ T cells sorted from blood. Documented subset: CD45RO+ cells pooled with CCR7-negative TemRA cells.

The CDR3 protein is CASREQTYQPQHF. The CDR3 bases are TGCGCCAGCAGGGAGCAGACCTATCAGCCCCAGCATTTT. The chain couples TRBV10-2 to TRBJ1-5; no firm D call. Trimming stripped 6 bases from V and 5 bases from J, with 11 bases between. The CDR3 covers 13 residues. The V gene's germline CDR1 is WSHSY and CDR2 SAAADI.